This T cell receptor (beta chain) was found in a study of T cell responses to AZD1222 COVID-19 vaccine (dated by TCRdb to the early 2020s). About the full investigation: AZD1222 recipients whose second dose came at about 4 weeks and those whose second dose came at about 12 weeks were combined into one group, since spike-specific TCR depth and breadth did not differ between the two schedules. TCR sequencing covered roughly 230 trial participants: 200 to 220 given two doses of AZD1222 and 26 given two doses of MenACWY control vaccine. Trial participants were enrolled into age subgroups of 18-55, 56-69 and 70-plus years, which contained 148, 28 and 57 TCR-sequenced participants, respectively.

The CDR3 regions of human TCRbeta chains were analyzed by immunosequencing. As for how the authors treated the data: Repertoire TCRs were matched against a reference library of SARS-CoV-2-specific TCRs generated with the MIRA antigen-specificity platform. Breadth was defined as the fraction of unique TCRs that were SARS-CoV-2-associated, and depth was defined as the fraction of total T cells that were SARS-CoV-2-associated. Each spike-specific TCR was assigned to its reactive spike region and to a CD4 or CD8 class using the MIRA data. Log10-transformed breadth and depth values were compared by one-way ANOVA with Sidak's multiple comparisons tests. In its TCRdb copy, this immuneACCESS table keeps in-frame sequences only and misses some clones. Where compared with another copy, unresolved V genes explain less than half of these, and the others have no known cause. V and J calls and clone size follow that table, whereas D and trimming were derived from the DNA. The sample profile shows about 85,000 clones; approximately 87% of them were found once. Of the sample, roughly 7.5% is held by the ten largest clones.

What the work shows at the level of the full study, not this receptor alone: Nearly half of unique spike-specific TCRs reportedly recognized epitopes outside regions mutated in the B.1.351 and B.1.1.7 variants. In the small 56-69-year group, the increase in depth fell short of significance, most likely because of low power. The vaccine-associated CD4 TCRs covered the entire spike protein, and the dominant responses fell in regions 160-218 and 743-854. After two AZD1222 doses, spike-specific TCR breadth and depth were significantly higher than at day 0 and than in MenACWY recipients. Conclusions about previously exposed vaccinees are limited, since just six AZD1222 recipients were seropositive for SARS-CoV-2 at baseline. Because no samples from the day 14 peak response were available, repertoires could be characterized only after the peak T cell response. Participants were mostly white British and included more females than males, and it was suggested by the authors that clonal diversity may have been underestimated.

CDR1 SGHVS and CDR2 FQNEAQ are derived from the germline V gene. Trimming removed 5 bases from V and 5 bases from J, leaving 17 bases between the germline ends. The CDR3 runs 15 residues from the cysteine to the phenylalanine. This entry keeps only the CDR3 DNA: 45 bases, framed from base 1. Comment on this clone: There is no known antigen for this receptor. Within one base of it there is no much larger clone, and no base qualities were kept.

Read against the paper, the sample's time point label means: baseline before first vaccination. The vaccinee samples were drawn from two UK trials, COV001 and COV002, one of which was a single-blind randomized controlled phase 2/3 trial testing AZD1222 (ChAdOx1 nCoV-19) in healthy adults. Trial participant PBMC samples were collected at day 0 and day 28 after the second dose for TCRbeta chain sequencing. Here the sequenced sample was peripheral blood, taken on day 0 of AZD1222 vaccination. The rearrangement combines TRBV7-8 with TRBJ2-3; a tentative D call is TRBD1 (6 bases match). The receptor was isolated from an adult in good health. CDR3 sequence: CASSPQGPWGDTQYF. At the DNA level, the sequence is TGTGCCAGCAGCCCACAGGGACCTTGGGGAGATACGCAGTATTTT. Joined to the reference TRBV7-8 and TRBJ2-3 proteins, this CDR3 gives the full variable domain: GAGVSQSPRYKVAKRGQDVALRCDPISGHVSLFWYQQALGQGPEFLTYFQNEAQLDKSGLPSDRFFAERPEGSVSTLKIQRTQQEDSAVYLCASSPQGPWGDTQYFGPGTRLTVL.